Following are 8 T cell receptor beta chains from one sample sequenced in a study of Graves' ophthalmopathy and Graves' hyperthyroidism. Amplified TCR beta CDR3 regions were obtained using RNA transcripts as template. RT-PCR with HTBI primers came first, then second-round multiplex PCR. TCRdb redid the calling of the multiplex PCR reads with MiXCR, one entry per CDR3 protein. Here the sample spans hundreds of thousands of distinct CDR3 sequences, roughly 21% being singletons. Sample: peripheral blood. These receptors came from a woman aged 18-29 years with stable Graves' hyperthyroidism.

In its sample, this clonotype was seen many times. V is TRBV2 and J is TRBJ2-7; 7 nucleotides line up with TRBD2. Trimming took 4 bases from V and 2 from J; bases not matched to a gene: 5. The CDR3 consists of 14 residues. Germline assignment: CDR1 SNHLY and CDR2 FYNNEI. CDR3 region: CASSVRSGPYEQYF. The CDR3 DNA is TGTGCCAGCAGTGTCCGTAGCGGGCCCTACGAGCAGTACTTC.

This chain's CDR3 is CASSRGRRTGALGETQYF. The CDR3 DNA reads TGTGCCAGCAGCCGGGGACGTCGGACAGGGGCTCTCGGAGAGACCCAGTACTTC. The chain is built from TRBV11-2 and TRBJ2-5, with 9 positions matching TRBD1. In germline, CDR1 is SGHAT, CDR2 FQNNGV. The CDR3 extends over 18 amino acids. The trim removed 5 bases at V and 4 bases at J, leaving 17 bases unmatched.

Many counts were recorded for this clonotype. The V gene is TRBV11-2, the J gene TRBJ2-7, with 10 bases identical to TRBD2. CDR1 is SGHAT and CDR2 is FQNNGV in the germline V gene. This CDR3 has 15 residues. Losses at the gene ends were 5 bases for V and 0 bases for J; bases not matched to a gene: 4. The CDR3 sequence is CASSPGLAVSYEQYF. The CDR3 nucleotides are TGTGCCAGCAGCCCCGGACTAGCGGTCTCCTACGAGCAGTACTTC.

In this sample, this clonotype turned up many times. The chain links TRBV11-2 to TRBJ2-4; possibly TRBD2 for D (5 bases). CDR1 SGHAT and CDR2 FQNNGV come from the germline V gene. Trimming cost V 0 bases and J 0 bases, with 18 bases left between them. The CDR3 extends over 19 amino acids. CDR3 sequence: CASSLDSATLALAKNIQYF. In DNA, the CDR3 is TGTGCCAGCAGCTTAGATAGCGCTACCCTTGCCTTAGCCAAAAACATTCAGTACTTC.

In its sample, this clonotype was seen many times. CDR3 amino acids: CASSLDMPVGEQYF. CDR3 DNA: TGTGCCAGCAGCTTAGATATGCCCGTAGGCGAGCAGTACTTC. This rearrangement joins TRBV7-2 to TRBJ2-7; D gene unclear. Trimming left V 1 base short and J 6 bases short, with 13 bases between. Germline CDR1 is SGHTA and CDR2 is FQGNSA. The CDR3 runs to 14 residues.

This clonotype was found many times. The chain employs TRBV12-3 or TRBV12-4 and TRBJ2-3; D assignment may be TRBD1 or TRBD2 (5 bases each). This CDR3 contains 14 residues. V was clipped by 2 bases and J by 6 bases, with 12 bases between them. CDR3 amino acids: CASSLRQRVDTQYF. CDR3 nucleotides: TGTGCCAGCAGTTTAAGACAGAGGGTTGATACGCAGTATTTT.

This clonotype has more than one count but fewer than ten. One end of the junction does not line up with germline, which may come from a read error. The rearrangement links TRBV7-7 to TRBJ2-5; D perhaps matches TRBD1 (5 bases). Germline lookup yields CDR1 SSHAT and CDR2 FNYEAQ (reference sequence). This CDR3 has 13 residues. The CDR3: CASSLDRLETQYF. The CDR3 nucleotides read TGTGCTAGCAGCTTAGACAGACTAGAGACCCAGTACTTC.

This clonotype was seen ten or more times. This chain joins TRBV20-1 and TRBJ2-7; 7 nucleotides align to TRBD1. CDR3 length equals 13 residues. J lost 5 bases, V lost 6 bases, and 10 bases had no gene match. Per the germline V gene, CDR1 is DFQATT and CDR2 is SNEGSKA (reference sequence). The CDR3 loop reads CSATDRVIDEQYF. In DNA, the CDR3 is TGCAGTGCGACCGACAGGGTGATTGACGAGCAGTACTTC.